Presented here are 15 T cell receptor beta chains from one specimen sequenced in a study of cytomegalovirus exposure and HLA in healthy donors. Primers for the PCR totalled 60 Vbeta and 13 Jbeta. Sequencing used immunoSEQ multiplex PCR; TCRdb keeps in-frame clones, though not all of them. In the table there are 170,000 or so clones, about 80% of which are singletons. The sequenced sample was PBMCs. Receptors were obtained from a man under 40 in good health and CMV-seropositive.

The rearrangement links TRBV6-1 to TRBJ2-7; TRBD1 matches at 10 bases. With V trimmed by 5 bases and J by 5 bases, 9 bases remained unmatched. CDR3 length: 15 amino acids. Germline V lookup: CDR1 MNHNS, CDR2 SASEGT. As DNA, the CDR3 is TGTGCCAGCAGTCCAGGCGGGACAGGGGTCCACGAGCAGTACTTC. Residues: CASSPGGTGVHEQYF.

As regards this clone: The germline gene is not matched at one end of the junction; a read error may be the cause. As DNA, the CDR3 is TGTTCCAGCAGCCCGCCTACGGGACTCTCAACCACTGAAGCTTTCTTT. Protein sequence: CSSSPPTGLSTTEAFF. The rearrangement uses TRBV7-9 and TRBJ1-1; a weak D match, TRBD1 (5 bases). CDR3 length: 16 amino acids. Germline CDR1 reads SEHNR; CDR2 reads FQNEAQ (reference sequence). The whole variable domain, filled in from reference TRBV7-9 and TRBJ1-1, reads DTGVSQNPRHKITKRGQNVTFRCDPISEHNRLYWYRQTLGQGPEFLTYFQNEAQLEKSRLLSDRFSAERPKGSFSTLEIQRTEQGDSAMYLCSSSPPTGLSTTEAFFGQGTRLTVV.

The chain carries TRBV27 and TRBJ1-1, with 11 nucleotides matching TRBD1. The CDR3 has 14 residues. With V trimmed by 2 bases and J by 5 bases, 1 base remained unmatched. Per germline, CDR1 MNHEY and CDR2 SMNVEV (reference sequence). The CDR3 is CASSLGTGGTEAFF. The CDR3, as DNA: TGTGCCAGCAGTTTAGGGACAGGGGGAACTGAAGCTTTCTTT.

The chain links TRBV6-5 to TRBJ1-2; TRBD1 agrees at 8 bases. V was clipped by 5 bases and J by 8 bases; unmatched bases: 1. Germline lookup yields CDR1 MNHEY and CDR2 SVGAGI. This CDR3 spans 11 amino acids. The CDR3 coding sequence is TGTGCCAGCAGTCCAGGGGGCGGCTACACCTTC. This codes for CASSPGGGYTF.

The CDR3 is CASSFKGDSYEQYF. In DNA form, the CDR3 reads TGTGCCAGCAGCTTTAAAGGGGACTCCTACGAGCAGTACTTC. V usage is TRBV5-4 and J usage is TRBJ2-7; maybe TRBD1 (5 bases). The length of the CDR3 is 14 residues. Germline V gene data show CDR1 as SGHNT and CDR2 as YYREEE (reference sequence). V lost 2 bases and J 0 bases, leaving 9 bases between the germline ends.

V usage is TRBV27 and J usage is TRBJ2-3; 9 bases are shared with TRBD1. Losses at the gene ends were 5 bases for V and 4 bases for J; bases not matched to a gene: 4. Germline assignment: CDR1 MNHEY and CDR2 SMNVEV (reference sequence). There are 14 residues in the CDR3. The CDR3 nucleotides read TGTGCCAGCAGTAGGGACAGGGCTTCAGATACGCAGTATTTT. Its translation: CASSRDRASDTQYF.

On this clone: The junction departs from the called germline gene at one end, perhaps through a read error. CDR3 in DNA: TGTTCCAGCAGCTTAGTAGAGGCCGGAGCTGGAAACACCATATATTTT. Translation gives CSSSLVEAGAGNTIYF. This chain links TRBV7-9 with TRBJ1-3; D call uncertain. Germline assignment: CDR1 SEHNR and CDR2 FQNEAQ (reference sequence). There are 16 residues in the CDR3.

The V gene is TRBV6-5, the J gene TRBJ1-2, with D hard to call. V gave up 2 bases and J gave up 7 bases, with 11 bases separating them. CDR1 MNHEY and CDR2 SVGAGI come from the germline V gene. CDR3 length: 13 amino acids. The CDR3 sequence is CASSYMESGGYTF. Here the CDR3 DNA reads TGTGCCAGCAGTTACATGGAGTCGGGTGGCTACACCTTC.

V is TRBV28 and J is TRBJ2-2; D possibly corresponds to TRBD2 (5 bases). V was trimmed by 2 bases and J by 4 bases, leaving 11 bases between them. Germline CDR1 reads MDHEN; CDR2 reads SYDVKM. The CDR3 runs 15 residues. The CDR3 is CASSLEGWGTGELFF. In DNA form, the CDR3 reads TGTGCCAGCAGTTTAGAGGGATGGGGCACCGGGGAGCTGTTTTTT.

This sequence joins TRBV9 and TRBJ1-2, with 9 bases fitting TRBD1. Trimming at V came to 3 bases and at J to 7 bases, leaving 7 bases not matched to a gene. The CDR3 length is 14 residues. CDR1 and CDR2 from the germline V gene are SGDLS and YYNGEE. The CDR3 is CASSARTGESGYTF. For the CDR3, the DNA is TGTGCCAGCAGCGCAAGGACAGGGGAGTCTGGCTACACCTTC.

For the CDR3, the DNA is TGTGCCAGCAGTACCAAGACCTGGGAGATGGGACAGGCCACCCGTTACAATGAGCAGTTCTTC. The encoded protein is CASSTKTWEMGQATRYNEQFF. The chain links TRBV27 to TRBJ2-1; 8 nucleotides match TRBD1. Losses at the gene ends were 5 bases for V and 4 bases for J; bases not matched to a gene: 25. Germline lookup yields CDR1 MNHEY and CDR2 SMNVEV (reference sequence). The CDR3 runs to 21 residues.

The chain is built from TRBV13 and TRBJ1-1, with TRBD1 identical over 7 bases. From germline, CDR1 is PRHDT and CDR2 FYEKMQ (reference sequence). Trimming at V came to 7 bases and at J to 1 base, leaving 9 bases not matched to a gene. The CDR3 extends over 15 amino acids. The CDR3 spells CASIPRGQQNTEAFF. The CDR3 nucleotides are TGTGCCAGCATACCACGGGGACAGCAGAACACTGAAGCTTTCTTT.

The chain has TRBV19 and TRBJ1-2; D is unclear. The germline CDR1 and CDR2 sequences are LNHDA and SQIVND (reference sequence). The CDR3 runs 14 residues. V shed 0 bases and J shed 4 bases, with 9 bases lying between them. CDR3 sequence: CASSIETTFYGYTF. The CDR3 DNA reads as TGTGCCAGTAGTATAGAGACAACTTTCTATGGCTACACCTTC.

The V call is TRBV5-1, the J call TRBJ2-5; D is perhaps TRBD2 (5 bases). Germline V lookup: CDR1 SGHRS, CDR2 YFSETQ. The CDR3 extends over 15 amino acids. Trimming pared 1 base from V and 2 bases from J, leaving 12 bases between. DNA for the CDR3: TGCGCCAGCAGCTTGTTTAGAACGGGGCAAGAGACCCAGTACTTC. Protein product: CASSLFRTGQETQYF.

This rearrangement joins TRBV19 to TRBJ1-2; 7 nucleotides line up with TRBD1. After removal of 3 bases from V and 2 bases from J, the junction contained 3 bases not matched to a gene. The CDR3 has 14 amino acids. Germline V lookup: CDR1 LNHDA, CDR2 SQIVND (reference sequence). The CDR3 reads CASSIVGQNYGYTF. CDR3 sequence (DNA): TGTGCCAGTAGTATTGTGGGACAGAACTATGGCTACACCTTC.